The rows below give T cell receptor beta chains drawn from one sample of a study of regulatory T cells in long-lasting Graves disease. TCRdb re-analysed the multiplex PCR reads in MiXCR, keeping a single row per CDR3 protein. Of around 250,000 distinct CDR3 sequences listed, about 18% are singletons. This same sample was also taken into another study, of T cells in Graves' hyperthyroidism and ophthalmopathy.

This material consisted of peripheral blood mononuclear cells (PBMCs), taken at new diagnosis, from a patient treated with antithyroid drugs. The receptors originated from a woman in her thirties with Graves disease. The CDR3 runs from the conserved cysteine through the conserved F or W. The D gene is left open where the match is weak. Some rows have no size entry. The others give once, few or many, or a class for an expanded clone.

D gene	clone size	V gene	J gene	CDR3 DNA	CDR3 protein
TRBD1	.	TRBV6-1	TRBJ1-2	TGTGCCAGCAGCCCCTTCCGGGACAGGGGGCTCCAACGCTACACCTTC	CASSPFRDRGLQRYTF
.	few	TRBV18	TRBJ1-1	TGTGCCAGCTCGCCACGGGGAGCAGGGAGTGACACTGAAGCTTTCTTT	CASSPRGAGSDTEAFF
.	.	TRBV4-1	TRBJ2-4	TGCGCCAGCAGCCAAAGCAGGGTGGAGAAAAACATTCAGTACTTC	CASSQSRVEKNIQYF
TRBD1	.	TRBV24-1	TRBJ2-1	TGTGCCACCAGTGACCCGACAGGGGCAGGTGAGCAGTTCTTC	CATSDPTGAGEQFF
.	many	TRBV7-2	TRBJ1-3	TGTGCCAGCAGGGATGGACAGTTCAGCTCTGGAAACACCATATATTTT	CASRDGQFSSGNTIYF
.	many	TRBV29-1	TRBJ1-4	TGCAGCGTTCTCCTTGAGGGCGGTGAAAAACTGTTTTTT	CSVLLEGGEKLFF
TRBD1	.	TRBV20-1	TRBJ2-7	TGCAGTGCTAGGGGACAGGGGGCGTGGGAGCAGTACTTC	CSARGQGAWEQYF
.	many	TRBV3-1	TRBJ1-6	TGTGCCAGCAGCCAACTCCAGAGCAATTCACCCCTCCACTTT	CASSQLQSNSPLHF
.	many	TRBV2	TRBJ1-2	TGTGCCAACATCCGAGGGGGGGCAGCCGCTTATGGCTACACCTTC	CANIRGGAAAYGYTF
TRBD2	few	TRBV19	TRBJ2-6	TGTGCCAGTAGTGATGGACTAGCGGGGTCCTCTGGGGCCAACGTCCTGACTTTC	CASSDGLAGSSGANVLTF
.	many	TRBV5-1	TRBJ2-1	TGCGCCAGCAGAACTTTCGTGGCACAGGAAGAGCAGTTCTTC	CASRTFVAQEEQFF
.	many	TRBV7-2	TRBJ2-5	TGTGCCAGCAGCTTAGGGGCCCCGGTATTTCAAGAGACCCAGTACTTC	CASSLGAPVFQETQYF
.	many	TRBV18	TRBJ1-2	TGTGCCAGCTCACTGCGCCGCATTTATAACTATGGCTACACCTTC	CASSLRRIYNYGYTF
.	few	TRBV6-5	TRBJ2-3	TGTGCCAGCAGTTACGGAGGGGAGGCAGATACGCAGTATTTT	CASSYGGEADTQYF
TRBD1	many	TRBV6-4	TRBJ1-2	TGTGCCAGCACGGGACAGGGAAACTATGGCTACACCTTC	CASTGQGNYGYTF
.	many	TRBV3-1	TRBJ1-1	TGTGCCAGCAGCCCGACCCCGGCCGGTGAAGCTTTCTTT	CASSPTPAGEAFF
.	few	TRBV19	TRBJ2-1	TGTGCCAGTAGGAATCGTGGGAATGAGCAGTTCTTC	CASRNRGNEQFF
TRBD1	many	TRBV5-6	TRBJ1-1	TGTGCCAGCAGCTTGTGGGACAGGGGGCCGAACACTGAAGCTTTCTTT	CASSLWDRGPNTEAFF
TRBD2	few	TRBV7-2	TRBJ2-5	TGTGCCAGCAGCTTAGGCGGCGGGGGGGCCTTACCCCAAGAGACCCAGTACTTC	CASSLGGGGALPQETQYF
TRBD1	many	TRBV7-6	TRBJ2-3	TGTGCCAGCAGCCCCAGGGGGCGAAGGTCAGATACGCAGTATTTT	CASSPRGRRSDTQYF
.	few	TRBV12-5	TRBJ1-5	TGTGCTAGTGCCGACGGCTGGCAGCCCCAGCATTTT	CASADGWQPQHF
.	many	TRBV4-1	TRBJ1-1	TGCGCCAGCAGCCCACAATGGGGCCGACGGAACACTGAAGCTTTCTTT	CASSPQWGRRNTEAFF
.	few	TRBV7-8	TRBJ1-5	TGTGCCAGCAGCTTAGCGTCCCTGAGGGGCAATCAGCCCCAGCATTTT	CASSLASLRGNQPQHF
.	few	TRBV4-1	TRBJ1-6	TGCGCCAGCAGCCAAGCCGGCTATAATTCACCCCTCCACTTT	CASSQAGYNSPLHF
.	.	TRBV28	TRBJ1-5	TGTGCCAGCAGTTTTAGACAGTCTTATAGCAATCAGCCCCAGCATTTT	CASSFRQSYSNQPQHF
.	.	TRBV20-1	TRBJ1-1	TGCAGTGCTAGAGCGGGGGCGCAGGGCACTGAAGCTTTCTTT	CSARAGAQGTEAFF
.	many	TRBV20-1	TRBJ1-1	TGCAGTGCTAGCTTGGAGGGGACTGAAGCTTTCTTT	CSASLEGTEAFF
TRBD1	.	TRBV18	TRBJ1-1	TGTGCCAGCTCACCCTGGGACAGTACGAACACTGAAGCTTTCTTT	CASSPWDSTNTEAFF
.	many	TRBV7-9	TRBJ2-1	TGTGCCAGCAGCTTAGTAGTCCCAATGGCCTACAATGAGCAGTTCTTC	CASSLVVPMAYNEQFF
.	few	TRBV6-2/TRBV6-3	TRBJ1-6	TGTGCCAGCAGTTACCCCGGCGTCGGGACACCCCTCCACTTT	CASSYPGVGTPLHF